Listed below are T cell receptor beta chains from one sample, sequenced in a study of regulatory T cells in long-lasting Graves disease. TCRdb redid the calling of the multiplex PCR reads with MiXCR, one entry per CDR3 protein. The profile covers hundreds of thousands of distinct CDR3 sequences, with about 15% appearing a single time and 12% taken by the ten largest. This sample was shared with a second study, whose subject was T cells in Graves' hyperthyroidism and ophthalmopathy.

The sequencing here drew on peripheral blood mononuclear cells (PBMCs), taken at new diagnosis, from a patient treated with antithyroid drugs. The receptor source for this set is a man aged 18 to 29 with Graves disease. The CDR3 runs from the conserved cysteine through the conserved F or W. Fields, in order: D gene, V gene, clone size, J gene, CDR3 length, CDR3 protein, CDR3 DNA. The D gene is left open where the match is weak. Some rows mark clone size as missing; the rest say once, few, many or name a class of expanded clone.

>.|TRBV28|few|TRBJ2-1|12
CASSFRASGQFF
TGTGCCAGCAGTTTTAGGGCCAGCGGGCAGTTCTTC
>.|TRBV20-1|many|TRBJ2-1|11
CSARGLNEQFF
TGCAGTGCTAGAGGACTAAATGAGCAGTTCTTC
>.|TRBV5-1|.|TRBJ1-1|16
CASRPFQGSMNTEAFF
TGCGCCAGCAGGCCGTTTCAGGGATCCATGAACACTGAAGCTTTCTTT
>TRBD1|TRBV7-9|few|TRBJ1-1|15
CASSPRQGMNTEAFF
TGTGCCAGCAGCCCCAGACAGGGGATGAACACTGAAGCTTTCTTT
>.|TRBV12-3/TRBV12-4|many|TRBJ2-4|15
CASSLAGQGRNIQYF
TGTGCCAGCAGTTTAGCGGGCCAGGGCAGAAACATTCAGTACTTC
>.|TRBV2|.|TRBJ2-3|16
CASSTAGLEVTDTQYF
TGTGCCAGCAGTACCGCGGGGCTGGAAGTGACAGATACGCAGTATTTT
>.|TRBV20-1|few|TRBJ1-1|14
CSARSAGVGTEAFF
TGCAGTGCTAGGTCCGCGGGGGTTGGGACTGAAGCTTTCTTT
>TRBD1|TRBV18|many|TRBJ1-1|14
CASSPTGLNTEAFF
TGTGCCAGCAGCCCGACAGGGCTGAACACTGAAGCTTTCTTT
>.|TRBV30|many|TRBJ2-1|11
CAWSLGNEQFF
TGTGCCTGGAGTCTCGGGAATGAGCAGTTCTTC
>TRBD1|TRBV12-3/TRBV12-4|many|TRBJ1-2|14
CASTSDRDTYGYTF
TGTGCCAGCACCTCGGACAGGGATACCTATGGCTACACCTTC
>TRBD1|TRBV2|many|TRBJ1-1|17
CASTPFRTGSMNTEAFF
TGTGCCAGCACTCCATTTAGGACAGGGAGTATGAACACTGAAGCTTTCTTT
>TRBD2|TRBV20-1|.|TRBJ2-7|16
CSARAGTSSSSYEQYF
TGCAGTGCTAGGGCGGGGACTAGCTCAAGCTCCTACGAGCAGTACTTC
>TRBD2|TRBV20-1|many|TRBJ2-7|16
CSARDQWPSGRIEQYF
TGCAGTGCTAGAGATCAATGGCCTAGCGGGAGGATCGAGCAGTACTTC
>.|TRBV12-3/TRBV12-4|many|TRBJ2-3|17
CASSPGLGGRAADTQYF
TGTGCCAGCAGTCCCGGATTGGGGGGACGGGCCGCAGATACGCAGTATTTT
>TRBD2|TRBV20-1|.|TRBJ2-5|15
CSASFPGPGRETQYF
TGCAGTGCTAGTTTCCCGGGTCCCGGGAGGGAGACCCAGTACTTC
>.|TRBV10-2|.|TRBJ2-3|11
CASKATDTQYF
TGCGCCAGCAAGGCCACAGATACGCAGTATTTT
>TRBD1|TRBV3-1|many|TRBJ1-2|14
CASSRFRGEKGYTF
TGTGCCAGCAGCCGTTTCAGGGGGGAGAAAGGCTACACCTTC
>.|TRBV9|.|TRBJ1-1|17
CASSVVLSVGLNTEAFF
TGTGCCAGCAGCGTAGTCTTATCAGTGGGGCTGAACACTGAAGCTTTCTTT
>.|TRBV12-3/TRBV12-4|many|TRBJ1-5|14
CASKDSGTNQPQHF
TGTGCCAGCAAAGACTCAGGGACCAATCAGCCCCAGCATTTT
>TRBD1|TRBV29-1|few|TRBJ1-2|15
CSVEGGGQGHYGYTF
TGCAGCGTTGAAGGAGGTGGACAGGGCCACTATGGCTACACCTTC
>TRBD1|TRBV29-1|.|TRBJ2-1|14
CSVDGGQTYNEQFF
TGCAGCGTTGATGGGGGACAGACCTACAATGAGCAGTTCTTC